This T cell receptor (beta chain) was retrieved from a study of blood T cell repertoires in COVID-19. On the study more broadly: Samples of COVID-19 (acute and convalescent) were obtained from the United States, Italy and Spain. T cells, B-cell-depleted T cells, or PBMCs provided the cDNA or gDNA that served as material.

The authors' processing: Researchers report that nucleated cell counts were estimated from reference gene primer amplification. The protocol was immunoSEQ multiplex PCR, while the TCRdb copy is restricted to in-frame clones and leaves out a portion. The DNA gave D and trimming, while V, J and clone size come from that table. The table has a few hundred thousand clones, around 86% seen once; the top ten hold around 2%. The material sequenced was peripheral blood. This clonotype originated in a man under 40 who had recovered from COVID-19.

CDR3 nucleotide sequence: TGTGCCAGCAGCCAAGCGTACGGGACTAGCGGGCACGGGGAGACCCAGTACTTC. Translation: CASSQAYGTSGHGETQYF. The chain links TRBV3-1 (or the pseudogene TRBV3-2) to TRBJ2-5, with TRBD2 identical over 12 bases. CDR3 length: 18 amino acids. Trimming took 1 base from V and 5 from J; bases not matched to a gene: 11. Germline CDR1 reads LGHDT; CDR2 reads YNNKEL (reference sequence).